Sequencing of this T cell receptor beta chain was carried out in a study of T cells in Graves' hyperthyroidism and ophthalmopathy. This clonotype was seen more than once but under ten times. V lost 1 base to trimming and J lost 5 bases, with 14 bases between them. This CDR3 region has 15 residues. Germline-derived CDR1 and CDR2 are SGHDN and FVKESK. Using RNA transcripts as the source, TCR beta CDR3 regions were amplified. HTBI primers were employed in a first-round RT-PCR of the TCR CDR3. TCRdb independently ran MiXCR on the multiplex PCR reads; one entry per CDR3 protein. Altogether under 650,000 distinct CDR3 sequences are present, roughly 16% being singletons, with the ten largest covering 3.8%.

The sample taken for sequencing was blood. The clonotype originates from a woman aged 30 to 39 with Graves' hyperthyroidism. This chain joins TRBV14 and TRBJ2-5; no reliable D call. The CDR3 coding sequence is TGTGCCAGCAGCCAAGGAGAGGCCCGGGTGGAGACCCAGTACTTC. Translating it yields CASSQGEARVETQYF.